This T cell receptor beta chain was sequenced in a study of CD8 T cells in Susac syndrome. A note on this clonotype: Its antigen is undetermined.

General study results and limits: Susac CD8+ cells expanded clonally the most in TEMRA cells and in active patients.

Sequencing of TCR beta was undertaken in CD8+ and CD4+ T cells derived from blood. The patients with Susac syndrome were individuals who fulfilled the recently defined diagnostic criteria for disease that was either definite or probable. Trimming took 6 bases from V and 4 from J, leaving 9 bases between them. CDR3 length: 13 residues. Germline V gene data show CDR1 as MGHRA and CDR2 as YSYEKL. Random hexamers were used to reverse transcribe 0.5 to 1 ug of RNA. Amplification of TCR beta CDR3 spanned 54 Vbeta and 13 Jbeta via immunoSEQ multiplex PCR. TCRdb redid the calling of the immunoSEQ multiplex PCR reads with MiXCR, one entry per CDR3 protein. The sample shows tens of thousands of distinct CDR3 sequences, 90% to 95% of them seen only once.

The gene calls are TRBV4-1 and TRBJ2-2, with D unresolved. The sequencing input was CD8+ T cells from PBMCs. The TCR was taken from a human donor with Susac syndrome. The CDR3, as DNA: TGCGCCAGCAGACCCCCTAGCACCGGGGAGCTGTTTTTT. Protein sequence: CASRPPSTGELFF.